This TCR beta chain was recovered during a study of blood T cell repertoires in COVID-19 (dated by TCRdb to the early 2020s). For context, the study as a whole: Samples covering the acute and convalescent phases of COVID-19 were provided by collaborators in the United States, Italy and Spain. The prospective study material was composed of cDNA or gDNA derived from T cells, B-cell-depleted T cells, or PBMCs. Deeply sampled blood TCRbeta repertoires from subjects exposed to, actively infected with, or recovered from COVID-19 were included in the dataset. The repertoires were released in a freely available public database intended as a resource for research on the immune response to SARS-CoV-2. Samples were obtained from the ongoing ImmuneRACE study (first 160 participants) and from over 1,000 subjects provided by 6 global collaborators. The sample metadata nearly always contained a de-identified subject ID, COVID-19 status, age in years and sex. HLA class I and class II types, where available, came from metadata supplied by the sample provider rather than from assay-based typing.

At the junction V is shortened by 5 bases and J by 5 bases; bases outside the gene matches: 6. The CDR3 measures 15 amino acids from cysteine to phenylalanine. Of all the DNA, just the CDR3 is kept, 45 bases in frame from base 1. The germline V gene yields MDHEN for CDR1 and SYDVKM for CDR2. To note about this clone: The antigen it binds to is not known. Base qualities were left out, and no much larger clone turns up one base away.

In the prospective study, participants were about 18 to 90 years old, resided in about 25 geographic areas of the United States, and were enrolled through a virtual design. In the prospective study, participants were assigned to cohorts based on the clinical history participants reported in a screening survey and a study questionnaire. Exposed participants were defined as having been in contact with someone with a PCR-confirmed or clinician-diagnosed COVID-19 case within 2 weeks of study entry. Mobile phlebotomists in the prospective study collected whole blood, serum and a nasopharyngeal or oropharyngeal swab from every participant. Over a roughly 2-month period, participants in the prospective study had the option of providing additional blood draws and questionnaires. Before DNA extraction, blood samples from the prospective study were shipped at room temperature or frozen. Findings and caveats that apply to the study as a whole: Clinical and demographic metadata were provided uncurated, with the amount varying by source and participant.

TCRbeta CDR3 regions were amplified from genomic DNA using the immunoSEQ Assay, a bias-controlled multiplex PCR. Per the authors' processing: Nucleated cell counts per sample were estimated from amplification of reference gene primers within the assay. To quantify the absolute abundance of each unique TCRbeta CDR3 rearrangement, sequence reads were collapsed and filtered. For each sample, productive Simpson clonality was calculated as the square root of Simpson's diversity index over productive rearrangements. TCRdb limited this immuneACCESS table to in-frame rearrangements with V and J called. A share of clones is missing; checked studies link under half to unresolved V genes, and the rest is unexplained. Clone size and the V and J calls come from that table; the DNA yielded D and trimming. Counted in this sample were around 130,000 clones; about 84% of them appeared once. The biggest ten clones account for approximately 1.6% of the sample.

The receptor's source is a woman aged 18 to 35 who had been exposed to COVID-19. Source material: PBMCs or T cells enriched from blood (not recorded which). Recombination linked TRBV28 to TRBJ1-6; TRBD1 fits 7 bases in the junction. CDR3 protein: CASSRWDRNNSPLHF. The nucleotide sequence is TGTGCCAGCAGTCGATGGGACAGAAATAATTCACCCCTCCACTTT.